This record concerns one T cell receptor beta chain sequence. Original processing methods: By means of reference gene primer amplification, nucleated cell counts were estimated. TCRdb's copy holds only in-frame clones and misses some; the assay was immunoSEQ multiplex PCR. V, J and clone size are taken as reported in that table, and D and trimming were inferred from the DNA itself. The repertoire has 90,000 to 110,000 clones, under 90% of them found once; the top ten carry more than 30%. These data are taken from a study of blood T cell repertoires in COVID-19. On the study more broadly: Acute and convalescent COVID-19 specimens originated in the United States, Italy and Spain. Sources were T cells, B-cell-depleted T cells, or PBMCs; the material itself was cDNA or gDNA.

Sequenced sample: peripheral blood. The TCR originated in an elderly man with acute or convalescent COVID-19.

This CDR3 is CASNRDLNTGELFF. The CDR3 DNA follows: TGCGCCAGTAACAGGGACCTGAACACCGGGGAGCTGTTTTTT. The V gene is TRBV5-1, the J gene TRBJ2-2, with D tentatively TRBD1 (6 bases). CDR1 and CDR2 (germline): SGHRS, YFSETQ. The CDR3 runs 14 residues. The V end lost 8 bases, the J end lost 1 base, and 12 bases lay between the germline ends.